One sample yielded the 22 T cell receptor beta chains listed below, sequenced in a study of T cell responses to AZD1222 COVID-19 vaccine. Assay: immunoSEQ multiplex PCR; the TCRdb copy retains only in-frame clones and omits some. The table lists roughly 190,000 clones, just over 90% of them singletons, with about 4.2% in the top ten. Material: peripheral blood, obtained on day 0 of AZD1222 vaccination. All receptors derive from an adult in good health.

This chain uses TRBV6-5 with TRBJ2-7, with D possibly called TRBD1 or TRBD2 (5 bases each). This CDR3 has 13 amino acids. Germline CDR1 and CDR2: MNHEY and SVGAGI. Between the trimmed V and J ends, which lost 5 bases and 5 bases, there was a span of 13 bases. CDR3 sequence: CASSRFGAHEQYF. CDR3 DNA: TGTGCCAGCAGTCGGTTCGGGGCCCACGAGCAGTACTTC.

V is TRBV5-1 and J is TRBJ1-1; maybe TRBD1 (6 bases). This CDR3 comprises 14 residues. From germline, CDR1 is SGHRS and CDR2 YFSETQ. The germline V and J ends were trimmed by 1 base and 1 base, with 8 bases remaining between them. CDR3 bases: TGCGCCAGCAGCTTGATGGACAGGAACACTGAAGCTTTCTTT. Translating it yields CASSLMDRNTEAFF.

The CDR3, as DNA: TGTGCCAGCAGCCCGACAGGGGGACTGTCGAACTATGGCTACACCTTC. It is translated as CASSPTGGLSNYGYTF. The chain combines TRBV27 with TRBJ1-2; 9 nucleotides agree with TRBD1. The length of the CDR3 is 16 residues. Germline assignment: CDR1 MNHEY and CDR2 SMNVEV (reference sequence). Trimming removed 6 bases from V and 2 bases from J; junction bases left unmatched: 10.

The sample holds one count of this clone. V usage is TRBV9 and J usage is TRBJ2-2, with no clear D. The CDR3 is 16 residues long. Germline CDR1 reads SGDLS; CDR2 reads YYNGEE. Trimming removed 4 bases from V and 1 base from J, with 14 bases in between. In nucleotides, the CDR3 is TGTGCCAGCAGCCTCTTCCGTAGGGAGAACACCGGGGAGCTGTTTTTT. This gives the protein CASSLFRRENTGELFF.

J is TRBJ2-2 and V is TRBV2; 9 positions match TRBD1. The CDR3 runs to 15 residues. Germline trimming cut 7 bases from V and 0 bases from J; bases unmatched to any gene: 3. Germline CDR1 SNHLY, CDR2 FYNNEI. Here the CDR3 DNA reads TGTGCCAGCACTAGACAGGGGGCGAACACCGGGGAGCTGTTTTTT. Its translation: CASTRQGANTGELFF.

The V gene is TRBV7-9, the J gene TRBJ2-1, with D possibly matching TRBD2 (6 bases). CDR3 length: 13 residues. Trimming took off 4 bases at V and 8 bases at J, with 12 bases between the two ends. Looked up from germline, CDR1 is SEHNR and CDR2 is FQNEAQ (reference sequence). CDR3 loop: CASSSPGGDEQFF. CDR3 in DNA: TGTGCCAGCAGCTCGCCCGGAGGGGATGAGCAGTTCTTC.

The sample holds a few counts of this clone. The chain joins TRBV7-9 to TRBJ2-7, with 9 bases aligning to TRBD2. V lost 3 bases, J lost 2 bases, and 2 bases stayed unmatched. This CDR3 contains 14 residues. Germline assignment: CDR1 SEHNR and CDR2 FQNEAQ (reference sequence). CDR3 residues: CASSFGGGAYEQYF. The CDR3, as DNA: TGTGCCAGCAGCTTTGGCGGGGGGGCCTACGAGCAGTACTTC.

This rearrangement joins TRBV5-1 to TRBJ2-7; 8 nucleotides line up with TRBD2. Germline CDR1 and CDR2: SGHRS and YFSETQ. The V and J ends lost 2 bases and 4 bases, in that order; junction bases with no gene match: 8. The CDR3 has 15 amino acids. This CDR3 reads CASSLATSALYEQYF. As DNA, the CDR3 is TGCGCCAGCAGCTTAGCGACTAGCGCGCTTTACGAGCAGTACTTC.

The gene calls are TRBV27 and TRBJ1-5, with 7 bases lining up with TRBD1. The ends lost 6 bases at V and 3 bases at J; junction bases unmatched: 5. This CDR3 region has 14 residues. Germline CDR1 MNHEY, CDR2 SMNVEV (reference sequence). CDR3 in DNA: TGTGCCAGCAGGACAGGGCTCTCCAATCAGCCCCAGCATTTT. Its translation: CASRTGLSNQPQHF.

This sequence joins TRBV18 and TRBJ2-1; TRBD2 is a possible D gene (6 bases). This CDR3 region has 17 residues. Trimming stripped 0 bases from V and 3 bases from J, with 15 bases between. Germline CDR1 reads KGHSH; CDR2 reads LQKENI. The CDR3 region is CASSPPQRGTYYNEQFF. In DNA, the CDR3 is TGTGCCAGCTCACCACCCCAACGGGGGACTTACTACAATGAGCAGTTCTTC.

The chain employs TRBV3-1 (or the pseudogene TRBV3-2) and TRBJ2-1, with a possible D match to TRBD2 (6 bases). This CDR3 region has 15 residues. V lost 2 bases and J 4 bases, leaving 12 bases between the germline ends. The germline V gene encodes CDR1 LGHDT and CDR2 YNNKEL (reference sequence). The CDR3 coding sequence is TGTGCCAGCAGCCAATTTGTAGCGGCATACAATGAGCAGTTCTTC. It is translated as CASSQFVAAYNEQFF.

The rearrangement joins TRBV9 to TRBJ2-1, with TRBD1 matching over 9 bases. Trimming removed 0 bases from V and 6 bases from J; junction bases left unmatched: 4. This CDR3 has 15 residues. The germline CDR1 and CDR2 sequences are SGDLS and YYNGEE. The CDR3 reads CASSVAGQGINEQFF. DNA of the CDR3: TGTGCCAGCAGCGTAGCGGGACAGGGTATCAATGAGCAGTTCTTC.

J is TRBJ1-1 and V is TRBV14, with D unclear. This CDR3 spans 17 amino acids. Trimming stripped 3 bases from V and 0 bases from J, with 17 bases between. Per germline, CDR1 SGHDN and CDR2 FVKESK. CDR3 amino acids: CASSHIILSPMNTEAFF. In nucleotides, the CDR3 is TGTGCCAGCAGCCATATCATCCTCTCCCCTATGAACACTGAAGCTTTCTTT.

The rearrangement uses TRBV6-5 and TRBJ1-4; D might be TRBD1 (6 bases). Trimming stripped 3 bases from V and 2 bases from J, with 13 bases between. CDR3 size: 16 residues. CDR1 MNHEY and CDR2 SVGAGI come from the germline V gene. The CDR3 sequence is CASSYRGGATNEKLFF. Written as DNA, the CDR3 is TGTGCCAGCAGTTATCGGGGGGGCGCGACTAATGAAAAACTGTTTTTT.

V and J are TRBV3-1 (or the pseudogene TRBV3-2) and TRBJ2-3; TRBD2 matches 8 bases. This CDR3 comprises 17 residues. The J segment lost 0 bases and the V segment lost 4 bases, leaving 9 bases of the junction unmatched. Germline assignment: CDR1 LGHDT and CDR2 YNNKEL (reference sequence). CDR3 in DNA: TGTGCCAGCAGCCTCGGGGGGGGTTTTTCTAGCACAGATACGCAGTATTTT. Protein: CASSLGGGFSSTDTQYF.

The gene calls are TRBV7-9 and TRBJ2-5; D gene ambiguous. The CDR3 totals 12 residues. The germline CDR1 and CDR2 sequences are SEHNR and FQNEAQ (reference sequence). Trimming shortened V by 3 bases and J by 6 bases, and 8 bases separated the two germline ends. CDR3 nucleotide sequence: TGTGCCAGCAGCTTGGGAACGAAGACCCAGTACTTC. The encoded protein is CASSLGTKTQYF. Drawing the rest from reference TRBV7-9 and TRBJ2-5, the complete variable domain is DTGVSQNPRHKITKRGQNVTFRCDPISEHNRLYWYRQTLGQGPEFLTYFQNEAQLEKSRLLSDRFSAERPKGSFSTLEIQRTEQGDSAMYLCASSLGTKTQYFGPGTRLLVL.

This chain connects TRBV20-1 to TRBJ2-1, with 8 bases aligning to TRBD2. The junction had 2 bases not matched to a gene; V was cut back by 6 bases and J by 10 bases. The CDR3 length is 10 residues. From germline, CDR1 is DFQATT and CDR2 SNEGSKA (reference sequence). CDR3: CSARLAEQFF. The CDR3 nucleotides are TGCAGTGCCAGACTAGCGGAGCAGTTCTTC.

The chain uses TRBV7-9 and TRBJ2-7, with a possible D match to TRBD1 (6 bases). V was cut by 6 bases and J by 7 bases, with 34 bases left in between. The CDR3 loop spans 19 amino acids. Germline loops: CDR1 SEHNR, CDR2 FQNEAQ (reference sequence). The CDR3: CASSSSLPGQRRGMKEQYF. CDR3 in DNA: TGTGCCAGCAGTTCGTCCTTACCGGGACAAAGGAGAGGGATGAAAGAGCAGTACTTC.

Remarks on this clone: Sequence at one end of the junction differs from germline and may be a read error. The chain employs TRBV19 and TRBJ1-1; no firm D call. Germline assignment: CDR1 LNHDA and CDR2 SQIVND (reference sequence). The CDR3 contains 9 residues. CDR3 sequence: CASCMGFCF. The CDR3 nucleotides are TGTGCCAGCTGCATGGGGTTTTGCTTT.

The chain combines TRBV7-2 with TRBJ1-2, with TRBD1 as a possible D gene (5 bases). The CDR3 is 15 amino acids. Germline V gene lookup returns CDR1 SGHTA and CDR2 FQGNSA. V was pared by 5 bases and J by 5 bases, with 18 bases between. The CDR3 region has the DNA TGTGCCAGCAGCCGGGTGGGGGACGGCGGTTATGGCTACACCTTC. This codes for CASSRVGDGGYGYTF.

The gene calls are TRBV5-4 and TRBJ2-3; D is possibly TRBD2 (5 bases). This CDR3 region has 15 residues. CDR1 is SGHNT and CDR2 is YYREEE in the germline V gene (reference sequence). V was clipped by 2 bases and J by 3 bases, with 13 bases between them. The CDR3 region is CASSFREIGTDTQYF. As DNA, the CDR3 is TGTGCCAGCAGCTTTAGGGAGATTGGGACAGATACGCAGTATTTT.

V usage is TRBV9 and J usage is TRBJ1-1; no clear D gene. Germline loops: CDR1 SGDLS, CDR2 YYNGEE. There are 16 residues in the CDR3. V lost 3 bases and J 0 bases, leaving 15 bases between the germline ends. The CDR3 sequence: CASSGSSHTLNTEAFF. The CDR3 bases are TGTGCCAGCAGCGGATCCTCTCATACGTTGAACACTGAAGCTTTCTTT.